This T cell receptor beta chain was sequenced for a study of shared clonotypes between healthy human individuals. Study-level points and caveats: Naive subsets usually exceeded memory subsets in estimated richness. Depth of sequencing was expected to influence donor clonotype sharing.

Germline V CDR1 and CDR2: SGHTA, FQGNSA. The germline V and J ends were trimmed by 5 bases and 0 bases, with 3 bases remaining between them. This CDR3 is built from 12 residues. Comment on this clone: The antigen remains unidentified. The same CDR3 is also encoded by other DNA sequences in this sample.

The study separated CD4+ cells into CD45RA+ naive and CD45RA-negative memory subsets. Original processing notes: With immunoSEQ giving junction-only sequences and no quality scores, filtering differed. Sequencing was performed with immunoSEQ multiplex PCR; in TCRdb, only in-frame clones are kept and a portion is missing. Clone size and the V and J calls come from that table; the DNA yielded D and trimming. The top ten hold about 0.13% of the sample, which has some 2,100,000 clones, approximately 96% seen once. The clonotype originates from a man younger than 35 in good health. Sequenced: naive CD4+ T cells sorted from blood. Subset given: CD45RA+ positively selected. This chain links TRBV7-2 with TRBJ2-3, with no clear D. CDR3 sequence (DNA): TGTGCCAGCAGCGTAAGCACAGATACGCAGTATTTT. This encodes CASSVSTDTQYF.